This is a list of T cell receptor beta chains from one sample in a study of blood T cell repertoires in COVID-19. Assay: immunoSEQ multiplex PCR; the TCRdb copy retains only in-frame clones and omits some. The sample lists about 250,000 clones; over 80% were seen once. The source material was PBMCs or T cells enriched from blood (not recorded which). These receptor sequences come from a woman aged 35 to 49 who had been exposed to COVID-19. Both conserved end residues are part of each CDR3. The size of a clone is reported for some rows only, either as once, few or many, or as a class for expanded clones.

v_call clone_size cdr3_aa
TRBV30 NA CAWSVREGGAPDTQYF
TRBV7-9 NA CASSHDQRGSPLHF
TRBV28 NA CASRRDRVSYEQYF
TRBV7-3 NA CASSFQQSSPLHF
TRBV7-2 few CASSFLEGLTGTSEAFF
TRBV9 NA CASSSGRQGSSYNSPLHF
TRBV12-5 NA CASGLGLAHRGGFNEQFF
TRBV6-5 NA CATQIGTGRDEQYF
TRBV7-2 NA CASSLVASGGETQYF
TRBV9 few CASSGLVYGYTF
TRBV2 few CASRDPGQGRYGYTF
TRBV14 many CASSQIGRANTGELFF
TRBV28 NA CASRAGLGGEKTQYF
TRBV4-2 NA CASSQARTGSSYNEQFF
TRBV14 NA CASSQESGIIYEQYF
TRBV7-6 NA CASSSPTSGLYEQYF
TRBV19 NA CASSDSWLKNIQYF